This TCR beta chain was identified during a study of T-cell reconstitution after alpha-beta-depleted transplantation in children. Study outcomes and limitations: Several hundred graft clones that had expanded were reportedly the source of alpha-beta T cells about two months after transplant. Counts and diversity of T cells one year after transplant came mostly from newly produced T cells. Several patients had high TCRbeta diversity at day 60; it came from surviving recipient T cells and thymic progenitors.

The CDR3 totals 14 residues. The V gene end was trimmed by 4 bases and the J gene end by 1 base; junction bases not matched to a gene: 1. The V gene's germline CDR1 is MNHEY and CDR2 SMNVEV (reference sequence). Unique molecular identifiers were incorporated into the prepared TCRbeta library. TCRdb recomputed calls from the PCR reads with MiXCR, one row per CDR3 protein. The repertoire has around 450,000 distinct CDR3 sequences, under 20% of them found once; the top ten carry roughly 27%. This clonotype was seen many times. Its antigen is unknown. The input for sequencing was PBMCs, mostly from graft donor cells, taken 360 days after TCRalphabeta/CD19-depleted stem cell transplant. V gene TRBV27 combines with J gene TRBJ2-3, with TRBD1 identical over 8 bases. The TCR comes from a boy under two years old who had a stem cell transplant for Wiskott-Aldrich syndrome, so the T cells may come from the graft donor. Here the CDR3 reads CASSSDRGTDTQYF. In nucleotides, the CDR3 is TGTGCCAGCAGTTCGGACAGGGGCACAGATACGCAGTATTTT.